A selection of T cell receptor beta chains follows, all from one sample in a study of identical twins. TCRdb called the 5' RACE reads again in MiXCR, with one record for every CDR3 protein. Here the sample spans approximately 620,000 distinct CDR3 sequences, around 8.3% being singletons. The same sample was also used in a study of yellow fever vaccine responses in identical twins.

The material sequenced was PBMCs. The receptors originated from a young woman in good health. Both conserved end residues are part of each CDR3. D genes are given only for firm matches. Size is stated for part of the rows, as once, few or many counts, or as a class when the clone is expanded.

CDR3,DNA,J,V,D,size
CSVSTTGSGELFF,TGCAGCGTTTCTACGACAGGGTCCGGGGAGCTGTTTTTT,TRBJ2-2,TRBV29-1,TRBD1,few
CASSPLTYGAEAFF,TGTGCCAGCAGTCCCCTGACTTATGGGGCTGAAGCTTTCTTT,TRBJ1-1,TRBV6-1,NA,few
CAISESVTGGYQPQHF,TGTGCCATCAGTGAGTCGGTGACAGGGGGTTATCAGCCCCAGCATTTT,TRBJ1-5,TRBV10-3,TRBD1,few
CASSSSDENEQFF,TGTGCCAGCAGCTCTTCTGACGAAAATGAGCAGTTCTTC,TRBJ2-1,TRBV27,NA,NA
CASRKRGSGANVLTF,TGTGCCAGCAGGAAGAGGGGGAGCGGGGCCAACGTCCTGACTTTC,TRBJ2-6,TRBV2,NA,few
CASSTAATHGTDTQYF,TGTGCCAGCAGCACCGCCGCTACTCATGGCACAGATACGCAGTATTTT,TRBJ2-3,TRBV7-2,NA,few
CASSQDGTLYQETQYF,TGTGCCAGCAGCCAAGACGGGACGTTGTACCAAGAGACCCAGTACTTC,TRBJ2-5,TRBV3-1,NA,many
CAILDRGNEQYF,TGTGCCATCCTCGACAGGGGGAACGAGCAGTACTTC,TRBJ2-7,TRBV10-3,TRBD1,NA
CASSQDYRNLNEQFF,TGCGCCAGCAGCCAAGACTACAGGAATCTCAATGAGCAGTTCTTC,TRBJ2-1,TRBV4-3,NA,NA
CSATDRENTEAFF,TGCAGTGCGACCGACAGGGAGAACACTGAAGCTTTCTTT,TRBJ1-1,TRBV20-1,TRBD1,NA
CSAKEGADVTGELFF,TGCAGCGCCAAGGAGGGAGCGGACGTCACCGGGGAGCTGTTTTTT,TRBJ2-2,TRBV29-1,NA,many
CASSFGQRAYEQYF,TGTGCCAGCAGCTTTGGACAGAGGGCCTACGAGCAGTACTTC,TRBJ2-7,TRBV5-6,NA,few
CASSFPGSGETQYF,TGTGCCAGCAGTTTCCCAGGGTCGGGAGAGACCCAGTACTTC,TRBJ2-5,TRBV28,NA,many
CASIPLTGTSGGSTDTQYF,TGTGCCAGCATCCCCTTAACCGGGACTAGCGGGGGGAGCACAGATACGCAGTATTTT,TRBJ2-3,TRBV11-1,TRBD2,few
CATSRTRGRKYYEQYF,TGTGCCACCAGCAGAACTAGGGGGCGAAAGTACTACGAGCAGTACTTC,TRBJ2-7,TRBV15,TRBD1,many
CASSVGLSNEKLFF,TGTGCCAGCAGCGTAGGACTCAGTAATGAAAAACTGTTTTTT,TRBJ1-4,TRBV9,NA,NA
CASRRIGPHEQYF,TGTGCCAGCCGCCGGATAGGTCCCCACGAGCAGTACTTC,TRBJ2-7,TRBV27,NA,NA
CATSSKSGTGYHEQYF,TGTGCCACCAGCAGCAAATCCGGGACAGGGTACCACGAGCAGTACTTC,TRBJ2-7,TRBV15,TRBD1,many
CASSPIRTSEAGANVLTF,TGTGCCAGCTCACCGATCAGGACTAGCGAGGCTGGGGCCAACGTCCTGACTTTC,TRBJ2-6,TRBV18,TRBD2,NA
CASSRLRTAASTDTQYF,TGTGCCAGCAGCCGTTTGCGGACAGCAGCTAGCACAGATACGCAGTATTTT,TRBJ2-3,TRBV28,NA,few